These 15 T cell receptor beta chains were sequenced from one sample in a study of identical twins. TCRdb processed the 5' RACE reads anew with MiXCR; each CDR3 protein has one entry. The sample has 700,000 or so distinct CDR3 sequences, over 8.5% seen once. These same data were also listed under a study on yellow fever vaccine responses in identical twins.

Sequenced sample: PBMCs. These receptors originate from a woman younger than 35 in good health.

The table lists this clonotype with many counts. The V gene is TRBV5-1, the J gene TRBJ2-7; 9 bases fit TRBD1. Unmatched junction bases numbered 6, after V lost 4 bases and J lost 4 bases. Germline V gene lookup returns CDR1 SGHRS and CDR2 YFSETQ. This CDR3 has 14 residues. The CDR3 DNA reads TGCGCCAGCAGCAGGGGGACAGGGCTTTACGAGCAGTACTTC. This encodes CASSRGTGLYEQYF.

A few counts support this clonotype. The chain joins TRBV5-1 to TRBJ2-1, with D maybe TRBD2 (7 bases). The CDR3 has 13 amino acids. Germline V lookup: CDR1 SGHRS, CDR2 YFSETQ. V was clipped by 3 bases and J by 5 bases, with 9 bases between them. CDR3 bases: TGCGCCAGCAGCTGGCGGGGGCACAATGAGCAGTTCTTC. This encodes CASSWRGHNEQFF.

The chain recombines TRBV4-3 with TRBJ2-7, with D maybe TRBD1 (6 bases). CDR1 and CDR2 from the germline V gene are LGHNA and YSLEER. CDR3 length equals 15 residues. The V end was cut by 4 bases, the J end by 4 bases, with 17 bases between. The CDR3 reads CASSRDIQGAYEQYF. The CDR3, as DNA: TGCGCCAGCAGCCGAGATATACAGGGTGCGTACGAGCAGTACTTC.

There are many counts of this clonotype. The CDR3 DNA sequence: TGCAGTGCTAGAAGACTTGGATTCCCAGATACGCAGTATTTT. Translating gives CSARRLGFPDTQYF. The chain joins TRBV20-1 to TRBJ2-3; D is unclear. Looked up from germline, CDR1 is DFQATT and CDR2 is SNEGSKA (reference sequence). Trimming pared 2 bases from V and 4 bases from J, leaving 13 bases between. There are 14 residues in the CDR3.

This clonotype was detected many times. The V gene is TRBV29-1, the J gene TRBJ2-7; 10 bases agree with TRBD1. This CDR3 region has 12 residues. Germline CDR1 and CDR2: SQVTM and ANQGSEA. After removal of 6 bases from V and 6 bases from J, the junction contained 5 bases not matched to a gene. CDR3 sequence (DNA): TGCAGCGTCGCCGGGACAGGGGCCGAGCAGTACTTC. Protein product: CSVAGTGAEQYF.

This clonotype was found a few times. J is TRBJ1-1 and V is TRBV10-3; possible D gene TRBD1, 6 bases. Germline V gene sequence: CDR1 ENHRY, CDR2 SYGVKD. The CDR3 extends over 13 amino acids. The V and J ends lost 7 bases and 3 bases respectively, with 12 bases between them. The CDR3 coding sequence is TGTGCCATCACGACAGGTTGGGACACTGAAGCTTTCTTT. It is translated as CAITTGWDTEAFF.

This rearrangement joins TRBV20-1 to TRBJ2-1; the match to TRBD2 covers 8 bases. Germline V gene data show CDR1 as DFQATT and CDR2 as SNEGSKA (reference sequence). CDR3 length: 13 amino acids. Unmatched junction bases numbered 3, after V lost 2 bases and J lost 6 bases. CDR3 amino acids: CSARPSGFNEQFF. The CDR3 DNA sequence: TGCAGTGCTAGACCTAGCGGGTTCAATGAGCAGTTCTTC.

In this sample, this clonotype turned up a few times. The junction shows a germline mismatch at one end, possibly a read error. CDR3 nucleotides: TGTGCCAGCAGCTTGGCAACAGGGAGGGCCGCCTTC. Translation: CASSLATGRAAF. V and J are TRBV5-5 and TRBJ1-2; tentative D call: TRBD1 (6 bases). Looked up from germline, CDR1 is SGHKS and CDR2 is YYEKEE (reference sequence). The CDR3 spans 12 residues. Filled out from reference TRBV5-5 and TRBJ1-2, the complete variable domain reads DAGVTQSPTHLIKTRGQQVTLRCSPISGHKSVSWYQQVLGQGPQFIFQYYEKEERGRGNFPDRFSARQFPNYSSELNVNALLLGDSALYLCASSLATGRAAFGSGTRLTVV.

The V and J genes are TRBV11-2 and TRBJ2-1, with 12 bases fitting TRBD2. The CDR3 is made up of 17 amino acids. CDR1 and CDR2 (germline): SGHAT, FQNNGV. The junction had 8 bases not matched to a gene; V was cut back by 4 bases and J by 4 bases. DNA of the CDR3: TGTGCCAGCAGCTACCGACTAGCGGGAGTGGGGTACAATGAGCAGTTCTTC. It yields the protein CASSYRLAGVGYNEQFF.

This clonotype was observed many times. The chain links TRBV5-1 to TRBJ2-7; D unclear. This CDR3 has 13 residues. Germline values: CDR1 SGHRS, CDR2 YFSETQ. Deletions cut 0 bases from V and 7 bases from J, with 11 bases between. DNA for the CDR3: TGCGCCAGCAGCTTGGAGGTTTTAGAAGAGCAGTACTTC. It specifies CASSLEVLEEQYF.

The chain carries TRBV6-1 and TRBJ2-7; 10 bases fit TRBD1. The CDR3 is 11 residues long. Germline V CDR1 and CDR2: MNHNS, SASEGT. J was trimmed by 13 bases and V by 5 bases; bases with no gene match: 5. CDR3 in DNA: TGTGCCAGCAGTCTCGGGGACAGGGGATACTTC. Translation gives CASSLGDRGYF.

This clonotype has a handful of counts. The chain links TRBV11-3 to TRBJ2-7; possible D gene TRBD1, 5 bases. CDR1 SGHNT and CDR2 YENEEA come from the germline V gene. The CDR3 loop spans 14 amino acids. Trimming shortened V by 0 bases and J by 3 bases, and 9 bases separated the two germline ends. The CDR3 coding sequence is TGTGCCAGCAGCTTAGATGGCAGGGACTACGAGCAGTACTTC. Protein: CASSLDGRDYEQYF.

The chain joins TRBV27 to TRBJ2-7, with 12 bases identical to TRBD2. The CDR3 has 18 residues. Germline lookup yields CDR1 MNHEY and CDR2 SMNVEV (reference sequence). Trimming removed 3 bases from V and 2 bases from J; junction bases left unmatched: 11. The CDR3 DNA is TGTGCCAGCAGTTTCCTCACTAGCGGGGGGCTCGAAGCCTACGAGCAGTACTTC. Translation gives CASSFLTSGGLEAYEQYF.

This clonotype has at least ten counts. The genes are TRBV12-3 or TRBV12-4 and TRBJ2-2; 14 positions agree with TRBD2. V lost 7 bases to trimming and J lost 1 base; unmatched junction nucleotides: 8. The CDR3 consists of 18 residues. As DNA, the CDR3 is TGTGCCAGCAACCTAGAAGGGACTAGCGGGAGGAACACCGGGGAGCTGTTTTTT. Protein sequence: CASNLEGTSGRNTGELFF.

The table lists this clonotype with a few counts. The CDR3 nucleotides are TGTGCCAGCAGTTTTGGACAGGGGAAGTCGGAATGGAGGACAGATACGCAGTATTTT. Its protein is CASSFGQGKSEWRTDTQYF. This chain uses TRBV27 with TRBJ2-3, with TRBD1 identical over 9 bases. Germline CDR1 and CDR2: MNHEY and SMNVEV (reference sequence). The J segment lost 3 bases and the V segment lost 3 bases, leaving 16 bases of the junction unmatched. This CDR3 comprises 19 residues.